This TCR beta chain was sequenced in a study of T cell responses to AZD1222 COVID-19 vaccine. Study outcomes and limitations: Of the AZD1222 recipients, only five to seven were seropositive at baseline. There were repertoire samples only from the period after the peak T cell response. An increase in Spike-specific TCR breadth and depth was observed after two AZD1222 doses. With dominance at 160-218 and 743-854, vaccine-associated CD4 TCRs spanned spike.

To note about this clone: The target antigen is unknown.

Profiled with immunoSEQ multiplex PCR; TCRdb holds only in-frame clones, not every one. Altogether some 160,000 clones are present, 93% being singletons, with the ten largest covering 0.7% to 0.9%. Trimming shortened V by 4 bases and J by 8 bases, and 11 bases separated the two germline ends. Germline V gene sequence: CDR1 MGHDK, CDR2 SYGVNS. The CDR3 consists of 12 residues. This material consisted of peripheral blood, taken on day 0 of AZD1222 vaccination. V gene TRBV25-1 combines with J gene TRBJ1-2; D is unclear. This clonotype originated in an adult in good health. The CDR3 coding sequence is TGTGCCAGCAGTGTGGATCTCCGGGGCTACACCTTC. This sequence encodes CASSVDLRGYTF.